This T cell receptor (beta chain) is drawn from a study of OX40 agonist ivuxolimab in advanced cancers. Across the study: Dose-escalation subjects each had hepatocellular carcinoma, melanoma, renal cell or head and neck cancer. Whole-study results and caveats: Partial responders receiving 0.1-3.0 mg/kg showed among the lowest clonal expansion.

The protocol was immunoSEQ multiplex PCR, while the TCRdb copy is restricted to in-frame clones and leaves out a portion. The sample includes some 94,000 clones, roughly 90% seen only once; the top ten take under 4%. Germline CDR1 SGHDT, CDR2 YYEEEE. The CDR3 covers 13 residues. With 2 bases removed from V and 5 bases from J, the gap between germline ends came to 10 bases. Turning to this clone: No antigen is known for it.

The chain combines TRBV5-6 with TRBJ1-1; a possible D gene is TRBD1 (5 bases). The sample consisted of CD4+ or CD8+ T cells sorted from blood, taken in a trial of the OX40 agonist ivuxolimab. This TCR derives from an adult with an advanced solid tumor such as melanoma, head and neck, liver or kidney cancer. The CDR3, as DNA: TGTGCCAGCAGCTTCGGAGGGGCTACTGAAGCTTTCTTT. It yields the protein CASSFGGATEAFF.